One and the same sample provided the 14 T cell receptor beta chains below, sequenced in a study of cytomegalovirus exposure and HLA in healthy donors. Primers for the PCR totalled 60 Vbeta and 13 Jbeta. Using immunoSEQ multiplex PCR, the repertoire was profiled, and TCRdb retains in-frame clones only, with some absent. The table lists around 300,000 clones, under 80% of them singletons. Sequences were obtained from PBMCs. All receptors derive from a female donor in good health and CMV-seronegative.

The gene calls are TRBV7-2 and TRBJ2-7; TRBD2 aligns across 8 bases. The CDR3 contains 14 residues. The trim removed 3 bases at V and 7 bases at J, leaving 8 bases unmatched. Germline V gene data show CDR1 as SGHTA and CDR2 as FQGNSA. CDR3: CASSFPPGRAEQYF. The CDR3 DNA reads as TGTGCCAGCAGCTTCCCCCCCGGGAGGGCAGAGCAGTACTTC.

This clone has only a few counts. The gene calls are TRBV11-1 and TRBJ2-3; D uncertain. The CDR3 has 13 residues. V was clipped by 3 bases and J by 6 bases, with 10 bases between them. In germline, CDR1 is SGHAT, CDR2 FQDESV (reference sequence). CDR3 protein: CASSFARMDTQYF. The CDR3 nucleotides are TGTGCCAGCAGCTTCGCGCGCATGGATACGCAGTATTTT.

V is TRBV5-1 and J is TRBJ2-1, with a possible D match to TRBD2 (7 bases). The germline CDR1 and CDR2 sequences are SGHRS and YFSETQ. This CDR3 comprises 16 residues. V lost 5 bases and J 0 bases, leaving 15 bases between the germline ends. This chain's CDR3 is CASRGGGSFSYNEQFF. The CDR3 DNA reads TGCGCCAGCAGGGGGGGCGGGAGTTTCTCCTACAATGAGCAGTTCTTC.

The J gene is TRBJ1-3, the V gene TRBV11-2; D possibly corresponds to TRBD1 (6 bases). Germline V CDR1 and CDR2: SGHAT, FQNNGV. Trimming cost V 2 bases and J 3 bases, with 17 bases left between them. The length of the CDR3 is 17 residues. CDR3 sequence reads: CASSLRGAGVGGNTIYF. The CDR3 nucleotides are TGTGCCAGCAGCTTAAGGGGCGCAGGGGTGGGTGGAAACACCATATATTTT. Looking up the rest from reference TRBV11-2 and TRBJ1-3 gives the full variable domain: EAGVAQSPRYKIIEKRQSVAFWCNPISGHATLYWYQQILGQGPKLLIQFQNNGVVDDSQLPKDRFSAERLKGVDSTLKIQPAKLEDSAVYLCASSLRGAGVGGNTIYFGEGSWLTVV.

V and J are TRBV5-1 and TRBJ1-1; TRBD1 agrees at 11 bases. In germline, CDR1 is SGHRS, CDR2 YFSETQ. The length of the CDR3 is 15 residues. V shed 6 bases and J 4 bases; nucleotides not matched to a gene: 8. The CDR3 protein is CASTPTGTGGTEAFF. The CDR3 DNA follows: TGCGCCAGCACCCCCACGGGGACAGGGGGCACTGAAGCTTTCTTT.

The CDR3 region is CASSPRQTTNEKLFF. As DNA, the CDR3 is TGTGCCAGCAGCCCCCGACAGACAACTAATGAAAAACTGTTTTTT. This sequence joins TRBV7-9 and TRBJ1-4; a possible D gene is TRBD1 (5 bases). The CDR3 runs 15 residues. CDR1 and CDR2 from the germline V gene are SEHNR and FQNEAQ (reference sequence). The V end lost 5 bases, the J end lost 0 bases, and 10 bases lay between the germline ends.

Comments on this clone: The sample carries other DNA sequences with the same CDR3. In nucleotides, the CDR3 is TGTGCCAGCTCACCCTTGAGGGACACTGAAGCTTTCTTT. Protein sequence: CASSPLRDTEAFF. The rearrangement joins TRBV18 to TRBJ1-1; no clear D. Germline V CDR1 and CDR2: KGHSH, LQKENI. V dropped 3 bases and J dropped 3 bases, with 8 bases sitting between them. The CDR3 contains 13 residues.

Points on this clone: This specimen includes other DNA sequences encoding the same CDR3. The chain has TRBV7-7 and TRBJ2-5; 7 nucleotides align to TRBD2. V lost 1 base and J lost 2; bases outside the gene matches: 7. This CDR3 has 16 amino acids. The germline CDR1 and CDR2 sequences are SSHAT and FNYEAQ (reference sequence). The CDR3 is CASSLVGLGSQETQYF. CDR3 in DNA: TGTGCCAGCAGCTTAGTCGGACTAGGGTCACAAGAGACCCAGTACTTC. The full variable domain, completed using reference TRBV7-7 and TRBJ2-5, is GAGVSQSPRYKVTKRGQDVTLRCDPISSHATLYWYQQALGQGPEFLTYFNYEAQPDKSGLPSDRFSAERPEGSISTLTIQRTEQRDSAMYRCASSLVGLGSQETQYFGPGTRLLVL.

The V gene is TRBV15, the J gene TRBJ2-7; possible D gene TRBD2, 6 bases. The CDR3 is made up of 15 amino acids. Between the trimmed V and J ends, which lost 0 bases and 2 bases, there was a span of 11 bases. Germline loops: CDR1 LNHNV, CDR2 YYDKDF (reference sequence). CDR3 coding DNA: TGTGCCACCAGCAGAGAGGGACTCCCTACCTACGAGCAGTACTTC. This sequence encodes CATSREGLPTYEQYF.

The CDR3 sequence is CASSQRGRTEAFF. CDR3 DNA sequence: TGTGCCAGCAGCCAACGAGGGCGGACTGAAGCTTTCTTT. The rearrangement links TRBV14 to TRBJ1-1, with D hard to call. Germline CDR1 is SGHDN and CDR2 is FVKESK. This CDR3 is built from 13 residues. V lost 2 bases, J lost 5 bases, and 9 bases lay in between.

The rearrangement uses TRBV5-1 and TRBJ2-1; D gene unclear. This CDR3 is built from 15 residues. The V and J ends lost 5 bases and 7 bases respectively, with 19 bases between them. From germline, CDR1 is SGHRS and CDR2 YFSETQ. As DNA, the CDR3 is TGCGCCAGCAGGGTCACCACCGGGTTGTCGAATGAGCAGTTCTTC. Protein product: CASRVTTGLSNEQFF.

The chain links TRBV5-1 to TRBJ2-7, with 7 bases matching TRBD2. V was clipped by 0 bases and J by 0 bases; unmatched bases: 3. The germline V gene has CDR1 SGHRS and CDR2 YFSETQ. The CDR3 loop spans 15 amino acids. The CDR3 reads CASSLVAGNSYEQYF. DNA of the CDR3: TGCGCCAGCAGCTTGGTAGCGGGCAACTCCTACGAGCAGTACTTC.

The CDR3 is CASSLVVGHNEQFF. In DNA, the CDR3 is TGTGCCAGCAGCTTGGTAGTGGGGCACAATGAGCAGTTCTTC. This chain uses TRBV11-2 with TRBJ2-1; D is perhaps TRBD1 (5 bases). The CDR3 runs 14 residues. Germline CDR1 reads SGHAT; CDR2 reads FQNNGV. Trimming stripped 3 bases from V and 5 bases from J, with 11 bases between.

Of note for this clone: A junction end diverges from the germline sequence, so it may reflect a read error. The chain is built from TRBV7-9 and TRBJ2-7; 9 positions match TRBD1. CDR3 length: 16 residues. The germline V gene encodes CDR1 SEHNR and CDR2 FQNEAQ (reference sequence). As DNA, the CDR3 is TGTTCCAGCAGCCCAACCCGGGACAGGGCTACCTACGAGCAGTACTTC. It translates to CSSSPTRDRATYEQYF.